The clone carrying this T cell receptor (beta chain) was seen a handful of times. The CDR3 runs 18 residues. V was shortened by 0 bases and J by 0 bases, with 14 bases between the two germline ends. CDR1 MNHNS and CDR2 SASEGT come from the germline V gene. The sample comes from a study of ipilimumab plus nivolumab after autologous stem cell transplantation. The data were produced by immunoSEQ multiplex PCR, yet TCRdb's version contains in-frame clones alone and is incomplete. The data contain 15,000 to 20,000 clones, about 65% of them singletons. This sequence was found in a male donor with diffuse large B-cell lymphoma. The sample here was PBMCs, taken in a trial of ipilimumab plus nivolumab as post-transplant consolidation. The chain uses TRBV6-1 and TRBJ2-2; possibly TRBD2 for D (7 bases). CDR3 protein: CASSEALTGGANTGELFF. The CDR3 region has the DNA TGTGCCAGCAGTGAAGCGCTAACGGGGGGCGCGAACACCGGGGAGCTGTTTTTT.